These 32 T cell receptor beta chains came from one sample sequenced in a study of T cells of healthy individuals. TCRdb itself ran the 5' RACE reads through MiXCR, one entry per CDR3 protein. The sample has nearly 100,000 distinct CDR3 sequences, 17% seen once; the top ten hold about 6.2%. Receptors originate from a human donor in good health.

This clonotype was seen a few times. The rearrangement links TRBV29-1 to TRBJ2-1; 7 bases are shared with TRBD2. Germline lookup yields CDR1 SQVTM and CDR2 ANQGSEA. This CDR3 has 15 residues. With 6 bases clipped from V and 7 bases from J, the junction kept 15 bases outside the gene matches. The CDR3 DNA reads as TGCAGCGTCGGCGGGAGTCACCCCCTGGGTAATGAGCAGTTCTTC. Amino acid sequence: CSVGGSHPLGNEQFF.

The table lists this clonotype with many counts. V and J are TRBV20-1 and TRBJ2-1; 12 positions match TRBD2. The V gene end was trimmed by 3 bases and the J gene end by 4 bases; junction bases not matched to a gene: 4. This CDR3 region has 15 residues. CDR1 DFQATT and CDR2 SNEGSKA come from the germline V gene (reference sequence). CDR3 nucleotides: TGCAGTGCTAGTGTTGGACTAGCGGGATACAATGAGCAGTTCTTC. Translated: CSASVGLAGYNEQFF.

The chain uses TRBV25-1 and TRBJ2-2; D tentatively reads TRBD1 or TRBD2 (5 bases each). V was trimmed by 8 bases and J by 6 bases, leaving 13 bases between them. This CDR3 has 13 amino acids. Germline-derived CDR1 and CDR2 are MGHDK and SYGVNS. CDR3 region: CASGRGDAGELFF. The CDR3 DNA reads TGTGCCAGCGGTCGGGGCGATGCCGGGGAGCTGTTTTTT.

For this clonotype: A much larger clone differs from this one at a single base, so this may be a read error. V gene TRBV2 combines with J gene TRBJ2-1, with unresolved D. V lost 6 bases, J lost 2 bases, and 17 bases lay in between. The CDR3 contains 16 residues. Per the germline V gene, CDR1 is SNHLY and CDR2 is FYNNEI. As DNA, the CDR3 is TGTGCCAGCAGAGAGCCCACGGCTACTCCCTACAATGAGCAGTTCTTC. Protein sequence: CASREPTATPYNEQFF.

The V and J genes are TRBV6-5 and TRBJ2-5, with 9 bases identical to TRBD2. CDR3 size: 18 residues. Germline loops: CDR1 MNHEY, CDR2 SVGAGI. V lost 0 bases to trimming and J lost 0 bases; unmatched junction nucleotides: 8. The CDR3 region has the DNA TGTGCCAGCAGTTACTCGGCTAGCGGGGAAGCGTACCAAGAGACCCAGTACTTC. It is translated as CASSYSASGEAYQETQYF.

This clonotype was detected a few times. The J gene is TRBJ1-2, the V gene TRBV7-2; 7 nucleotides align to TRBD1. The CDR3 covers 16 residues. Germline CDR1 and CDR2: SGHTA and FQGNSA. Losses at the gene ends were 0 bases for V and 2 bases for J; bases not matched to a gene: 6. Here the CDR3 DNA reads TGTGCCAGCAGCTTAGCGCCAACGGGACAGAACTATGGCTACACCTTC. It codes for CASSLAPTGQNYGYTF.

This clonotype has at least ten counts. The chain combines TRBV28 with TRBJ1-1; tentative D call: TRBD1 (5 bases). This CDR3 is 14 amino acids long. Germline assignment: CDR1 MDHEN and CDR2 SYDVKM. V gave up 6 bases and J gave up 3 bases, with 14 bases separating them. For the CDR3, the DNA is TGTGCCAGCAGCCCCCCCGACAGAGACACTGAAGCTTTCTTT. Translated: CASSPPDRDTEAFF.

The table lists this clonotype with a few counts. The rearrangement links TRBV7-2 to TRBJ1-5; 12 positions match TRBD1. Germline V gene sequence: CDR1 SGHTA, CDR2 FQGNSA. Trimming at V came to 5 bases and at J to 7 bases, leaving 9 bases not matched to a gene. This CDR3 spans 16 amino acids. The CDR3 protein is CASSQGGQGAWQPQHF. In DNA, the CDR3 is TGTGCCAGCAGCCAAGGGGGACAGGGGGCTTGGCAGCCCCAGCATTTT. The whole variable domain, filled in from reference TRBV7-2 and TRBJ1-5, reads GAGVSQSPSNKVTEKGKDVELRCDPISGHTALYWYRQSLGQGLEFLIYFQGNSAPDKSGLPSDRFSAERTGGSVSTLTIQRTQQEDSAVYLCASSQGGQGAWQPQHFGDGTRLSIL.

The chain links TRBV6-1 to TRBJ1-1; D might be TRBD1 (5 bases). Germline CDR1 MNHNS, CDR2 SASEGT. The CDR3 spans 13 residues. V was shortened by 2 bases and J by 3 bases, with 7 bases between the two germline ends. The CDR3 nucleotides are TGTGCCAGCAGTGAAAGGGGACACACTGAAGCTTTCTTT. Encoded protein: CASSERGHTEAFF.

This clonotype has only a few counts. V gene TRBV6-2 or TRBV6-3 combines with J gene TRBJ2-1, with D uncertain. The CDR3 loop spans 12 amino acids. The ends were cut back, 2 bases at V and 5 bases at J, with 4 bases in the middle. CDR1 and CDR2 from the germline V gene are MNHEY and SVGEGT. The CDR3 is CASSYAHNEQFF. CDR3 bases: TGTGCCAGCAGTTACGCCCACAATGAGCAGTTCTTC.

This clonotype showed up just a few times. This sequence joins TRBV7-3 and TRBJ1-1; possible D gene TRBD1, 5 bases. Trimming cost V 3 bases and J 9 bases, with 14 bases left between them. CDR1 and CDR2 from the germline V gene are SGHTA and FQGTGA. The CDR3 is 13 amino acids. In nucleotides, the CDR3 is TGTGCCAGCAGCTTCCAGGACAACCAAAAAGCTTTCTTT. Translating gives CASSFQDNQKAFF.

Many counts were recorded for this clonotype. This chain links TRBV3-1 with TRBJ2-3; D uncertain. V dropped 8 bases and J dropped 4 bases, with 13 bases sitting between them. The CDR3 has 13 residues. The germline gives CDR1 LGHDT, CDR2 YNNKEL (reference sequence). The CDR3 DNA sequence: TGTGCCAGCTCCCAACCACCTTCAGATACGCAGTATTTT. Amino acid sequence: CASSQPPSDTQYF.

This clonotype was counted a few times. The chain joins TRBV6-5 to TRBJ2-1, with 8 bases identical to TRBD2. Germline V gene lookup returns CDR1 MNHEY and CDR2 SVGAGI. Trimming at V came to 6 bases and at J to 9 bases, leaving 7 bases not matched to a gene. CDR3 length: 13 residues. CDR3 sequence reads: CASRTQRGFEQFF. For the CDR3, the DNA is TGTGCCAGCAGAACCCAGCGGGGGTTTGAGCAGTTCTTC.

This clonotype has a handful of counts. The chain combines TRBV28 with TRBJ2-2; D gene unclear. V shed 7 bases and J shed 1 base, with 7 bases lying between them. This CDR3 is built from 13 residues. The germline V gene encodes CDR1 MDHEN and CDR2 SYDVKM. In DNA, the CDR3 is TGTGCCAGCAAGCTCCAGAACACCGGGGAGCTGTTTTTT. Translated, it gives CASKLQNTGELFF.

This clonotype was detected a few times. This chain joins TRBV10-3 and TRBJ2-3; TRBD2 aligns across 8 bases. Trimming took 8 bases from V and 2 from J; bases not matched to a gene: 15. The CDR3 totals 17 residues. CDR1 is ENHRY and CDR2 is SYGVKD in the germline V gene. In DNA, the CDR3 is TGTGCCATCTCCCGCATGGGGAGCGGGGGAGACACAGATACGCAGTATTTT. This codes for CAISRMGSGGDTDTQYF.

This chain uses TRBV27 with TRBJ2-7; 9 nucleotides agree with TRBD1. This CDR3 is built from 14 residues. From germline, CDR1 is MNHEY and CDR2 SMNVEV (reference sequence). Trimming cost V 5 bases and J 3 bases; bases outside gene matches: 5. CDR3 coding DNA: TGTGCCAGCAGTCCCACGGGACAGGGCTACGAGCAGTACTTC. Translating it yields CASSPTGQGYEQYF.

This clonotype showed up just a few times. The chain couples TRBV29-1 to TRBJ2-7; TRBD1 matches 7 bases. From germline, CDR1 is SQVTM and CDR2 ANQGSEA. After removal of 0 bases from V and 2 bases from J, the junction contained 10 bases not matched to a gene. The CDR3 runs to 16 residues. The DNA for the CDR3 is TGCAGCGTTGAAGAGGGAAGGACAGGCGAAACCTACGAGCAGTACTTC. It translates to CSVEEGRTGETYEQYF.

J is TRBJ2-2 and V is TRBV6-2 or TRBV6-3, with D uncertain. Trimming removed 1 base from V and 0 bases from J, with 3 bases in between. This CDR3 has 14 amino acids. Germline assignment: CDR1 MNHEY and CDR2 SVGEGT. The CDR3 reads CASSYFANTGELFF. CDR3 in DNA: TGTGCCAGCAGTTACTTTGCGAACACCGGGGAGCTGTTTTTT.

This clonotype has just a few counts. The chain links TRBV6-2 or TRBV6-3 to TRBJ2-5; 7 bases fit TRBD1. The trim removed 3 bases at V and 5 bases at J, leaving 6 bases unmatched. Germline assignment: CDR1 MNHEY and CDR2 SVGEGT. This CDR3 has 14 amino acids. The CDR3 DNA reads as TGTGCCAGCAGTTATGACAGGGACCGGGAGACCCAGTACTTC. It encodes CASSYDRDRETQYF.

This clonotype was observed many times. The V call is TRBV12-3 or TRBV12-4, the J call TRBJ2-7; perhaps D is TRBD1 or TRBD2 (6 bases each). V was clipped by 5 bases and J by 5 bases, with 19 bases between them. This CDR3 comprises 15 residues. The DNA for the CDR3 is TGTGCCAGCAGTCCCCTAGGGGGGAGCGGCCACGAGCAGTACTTC. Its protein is CASSPLGGSGHEQYF.

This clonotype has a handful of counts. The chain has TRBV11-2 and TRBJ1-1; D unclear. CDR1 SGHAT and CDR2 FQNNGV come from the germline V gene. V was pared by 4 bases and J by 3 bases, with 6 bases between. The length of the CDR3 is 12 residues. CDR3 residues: CASSSTDTEAFF. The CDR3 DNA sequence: TGTGCCAGCAGCTCAACAGACACTGAAGCTTTCTTT.

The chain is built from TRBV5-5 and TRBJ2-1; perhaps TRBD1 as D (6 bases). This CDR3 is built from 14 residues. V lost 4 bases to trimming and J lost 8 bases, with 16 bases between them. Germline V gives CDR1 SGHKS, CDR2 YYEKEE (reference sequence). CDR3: CASSRPGQLYEQFF. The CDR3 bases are TGTGCCAGCAGCCGACCGGGACAACTATATGAGCAGTTCTTC.

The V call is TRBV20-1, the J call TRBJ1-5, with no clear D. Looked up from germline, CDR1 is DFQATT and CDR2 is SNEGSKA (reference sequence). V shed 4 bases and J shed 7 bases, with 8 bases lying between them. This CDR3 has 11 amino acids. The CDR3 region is CSATIGQPQHF. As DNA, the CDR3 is TGCAGTGCTACGATCGGACAGCCCCAGCATTTT.

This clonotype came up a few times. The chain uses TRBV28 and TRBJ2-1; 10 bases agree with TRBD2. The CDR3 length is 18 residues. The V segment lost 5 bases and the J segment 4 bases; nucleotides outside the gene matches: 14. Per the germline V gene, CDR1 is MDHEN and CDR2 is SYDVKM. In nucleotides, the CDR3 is TGTGCCAGCAGTCCACCTCGGACTAGCGGTTATCGTTACAATGAGCAGTTCTTC. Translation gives CASSPPRTSGYRYNEQFF.

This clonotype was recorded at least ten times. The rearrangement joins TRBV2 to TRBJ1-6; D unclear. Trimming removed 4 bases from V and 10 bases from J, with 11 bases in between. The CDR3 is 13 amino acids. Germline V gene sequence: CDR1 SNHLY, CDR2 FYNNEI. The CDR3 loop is CASSAMVESPLHF. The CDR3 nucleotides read TGTGCCAGCAGTGCGATGGTGGAGTCACCCCTCCACTTT.

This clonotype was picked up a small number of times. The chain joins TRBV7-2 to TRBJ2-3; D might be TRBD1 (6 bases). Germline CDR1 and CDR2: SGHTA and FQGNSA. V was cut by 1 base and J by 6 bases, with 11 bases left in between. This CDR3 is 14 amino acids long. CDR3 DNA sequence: TGTGCCAGCAGCTTAGAGGCAGGGGTGGATACGCAGTATTTT. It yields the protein CASSLEAGVDTQYF.

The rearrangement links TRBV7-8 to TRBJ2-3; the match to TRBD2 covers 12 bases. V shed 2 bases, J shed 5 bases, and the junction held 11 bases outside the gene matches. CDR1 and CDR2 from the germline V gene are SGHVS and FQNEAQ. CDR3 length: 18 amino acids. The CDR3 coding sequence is TGTGCCAGCAGCTTATCCCCGACTAGCGGGAGCGCCATAGATACGCAGTATTTT. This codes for CASSLSPTSGSAIDTQYF.

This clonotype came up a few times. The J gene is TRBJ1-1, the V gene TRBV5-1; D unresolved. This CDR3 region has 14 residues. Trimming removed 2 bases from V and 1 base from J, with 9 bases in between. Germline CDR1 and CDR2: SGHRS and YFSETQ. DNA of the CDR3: TGCGCCAGCAGCTTAAACGGCCGGAACACTGAAGCTTTCTTT. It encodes CASSLNGRNTEAFF. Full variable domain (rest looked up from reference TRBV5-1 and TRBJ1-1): KAGVTQTPRYLIKTRGQQVTLSCSPISGHRSVSWYQQTPGQGLQFLFEYFSETQRNKGNFPGRFSGRQFSNSRSEMNVSTLELGDSALYLCASSLNGRNTEAFFGQGTRLTVV.

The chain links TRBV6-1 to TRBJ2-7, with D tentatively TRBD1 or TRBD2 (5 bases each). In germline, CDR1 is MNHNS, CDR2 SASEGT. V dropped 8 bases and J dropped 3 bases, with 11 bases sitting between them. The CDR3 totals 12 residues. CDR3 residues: CASGTFRYEQYF. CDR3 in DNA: TGTGCCAGCGGGACGTTTCGCTACGAGCAGTACTTC.

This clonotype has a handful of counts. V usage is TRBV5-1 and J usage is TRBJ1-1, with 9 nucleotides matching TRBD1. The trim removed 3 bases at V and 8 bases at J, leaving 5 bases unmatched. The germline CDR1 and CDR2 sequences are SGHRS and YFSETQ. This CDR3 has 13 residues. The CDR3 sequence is CASSWDREREAFF. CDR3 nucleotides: TGCGCCAGCAGCTGGGACAGGGAGCGGGAAGCTTTCTTT.

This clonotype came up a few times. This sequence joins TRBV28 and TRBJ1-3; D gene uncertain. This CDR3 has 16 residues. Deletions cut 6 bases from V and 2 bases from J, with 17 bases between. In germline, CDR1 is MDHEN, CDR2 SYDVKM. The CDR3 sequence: CASRPSWGTPGNTIYF. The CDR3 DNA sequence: TGTGCCAGCAGACCTAGTTGGGGAACCCCTGGAAACACCATATATTTT.

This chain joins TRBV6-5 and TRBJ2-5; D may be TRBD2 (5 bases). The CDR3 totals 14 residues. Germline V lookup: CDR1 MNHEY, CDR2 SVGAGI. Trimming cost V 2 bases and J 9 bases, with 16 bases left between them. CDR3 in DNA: TGTGCCAGCAGTTACCGGACTCCCCTTGGGTCCCAGTACTTC. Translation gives CASSYRTPLGSQYF.